The entry below describes one T cell receptor beta chain. The target antigen is unknown. With 60 Vbeta and 13 Jbeta primers, the PCR was carried out. Authors' analysis steps: Later, 65 million to 85 million unique TCR beta chains were counted in an analysis, and about 10 million of them were shared. Sequenced by immunoSEQ multiplex PCR; TCRdb stores in-frame clones only, minus some. D and trimming were read from the DNA, whereas the V and J calls and clone size are those reported in that table. The profile covers around 110,000 clones, with 79% appearing a single time and around 3% taken by the ten largest. The CDR3 covers 17 residues. Between the trimmed V and J ends, which lost 1 base and 0 bases, there was a span of 13 bases. Germline CDR1 reads MGHDK; CDR2 reads SYGVNS. The sample is drawn from a study of cytomegalovirus exposure and HLA in healthy donors. The study, taken as a whole, reports: In a later analysis, TCR beta V- and J-gene trimming was associated with a missense DCLRE1C variant. An analysis done earlier found most TCR beta V segments productive about 90% or about 30% of the time. Most TCR sequences showed up rarely, but some public TCRs showed up in many donors.

The source is a woman between 18 and 29 years old in good health and CMV-seropositive. The specimen was PBMCs. The J gene is TRBJ1-5, the V gene TRBV25-1; no reliable D call. The CDR3, as DNA: TGTGCCAGCAGTGAATGGTGCGAGCTTTATAGCAATCAGCCCCAGCATTTT. It specifies CASSEWCELYSNQPQHF.